The 22 T cell receptor beta chains listed next were all sequenced from one sample in a study of cytomegalovirus exposure and HLA in healthy donors. Both 60 Vbeta primers and 13 Jbeta primers went into the PCR. TCRdb's table, derived via immunoSEQ multiplex PCR, lists solely in-frame clones and lacks some. Of 95,000 to 150,000 clones in the sample, about 81% were seen once. The material sequenced was PBMCs. The receptors were gathered from a young woman in good health and CMV-seronegative.

The chain employs TRBV5-1 and TRBJ2-1; TRBD2 matches at 11 bases. This CDR3 contains 16 residues. CDR1 SGHRS and CDR2 YFSETQ come from the germline V gene. With 4 bases clipped from V and 4 bases from J, the junction kept 7 bases outside the gene matches. Here the CDR3 DNA reads TGCGCCAGCAGCCCTCGAACTAGCGGGGGATACAATGAGCAGTTCTTC. Translation gives CASSPRTSGGYNEQFF.

This rearrangement joins TRBV6-1 to TRBJ1-1, with D tentatively TRBD1 (6 bases). V lost 4 bases, J lost 3 bases, and 12 bases lay in between. Germline V lookup: CDR1 MNHNS, CDR2 SASEGT. The CDR3 sequence is 14 residues long. CDR3 nucleotides: TGTGCCAGCAGTGCGGGACATGCCCACACTGAAGCTTTCTTT. It yields the protein CASSAGHAHTEAFF.

The rearrangement joins TRBV5-4 to TRBJ2-7; 8 bases fit TRBD2. The CDR3 has 15 amino acids. CDR1 and CDR2 (germline): SGHNT, YYREEE (reference sequence). The V and J ends lost 4 bases and 0 bases, in that order; junction bases with no gene match: 6. As DNA, the CDR3 is TGTGCCAGCAGCATTGGACTAGCCGGCTCCTACGAGCAGTACTTC. Translated, it gives CASSIGLAGSYEQYF.

The chain uses TRBV12-5 and TRBJ2-7; the D gene is possibly TRBD1 (6 bases). Germline-derived CDR1 and CDR2 are LGHNT and FRNRAP. Trimming stripped 6 bases from V and 1 base from J, with 10 bases between. The CDR3 is 13 amino acids. The CDR3 nucleotides read TGTGCTAGTGGAGGCGACAGGTCCTACGAGCAGTACTTC. Translation gives CASGGDRSYEQYF.

The count of this clone is one. The chain carries TRBV7-2 and TRBJ1-3; 8 bases are a match to TRBD1. CDR1 SGHTA and CDR2 FQGNSA come from the germline V gene. The CDR3 is 16 amino acids. The V and J ends lost 3 bases and 2 bases, in that order; junction bases with no gene match: 6. The CDR3 region is CASSFATGVAGNTIYF. For the CDR3, the DNA is TGTGCCAGCAGCTTTGCGACAGGGGTGGCTGGAAACACCATATATTTT. Variable domain in full (rest from reference TRBV7-2 and TRBJ1-3): GAGVSQSPSNKVTEKGKDVELRCDPISGHTALYWYRQSLGQGLEFLIYFQGNSAPDKSGLPSDRFSAERTGGSVSTLTIQRTQQEDSAVYLCASSFATGVAGNTIYFGEGSWLTVV.

The count of this clone is one. This chain uses TRBV27 with TRBJ2-3; D might be TRBD1 (5 bases). The germline V and J ends were trimmed by 6 bases and 4 bases, with 17 bases remaining between them. This CDR3 has 15 amino acids. Germline CDR1 and CDR2: MNHEY and SMNVEV (reference sequence). The CDR3 DNA reads as TGTGCCAGCAGCCCCGCAGGGAATGGGGCAGATACGCAGTATTTT. Translation: CASSPAGNGADTQYF.

This clone was recorded a few times. This chain links TRBV6-1 with TRBJ2-7; D ambiguous. CDR1 and CDR2 (germline): MNHNS, SASEGT. The CDR3 sequence is 14 residues long. Deletions cut 4 bases from V and 1 base from J, with 11 bases between. The CDR3 sequence is CASSVLPDSYEQYF. CDR3 DNA: TGTGCCAGCAGTGTACTTCCCGATTCCTACGAGCAGTACTTC.

This chain links TRBV5-4 with TRBJ2-7; 8 bases line up with TRBD2. With V trimmed by 0 bases and J by 6 bases, 5 bases remained unmatched. The CDR3 consists of 14 residues. The germline CDR1 and CDR2 sequences are SGHNT and YYREEE (reference sequence). CDR3 loop: CASSLEAGVSEQYF. CDR3 DNA: TGTGCCAGCAGCTTGGAAGCGGGAGTTTCCGAGCAGTACTTC. Combining the CDR3 with reference TRBV5-4 and TRBJ2-7 gives the whole variable domain ETGVTQSPTHLIKTRGQQVTLRCSSQSGHNTVSWYQQALGQGPQFIFQYYREEENGRGNFPPRFSGLQFPNYSSELNVNALELDDSALYLCASSLEAGVSEQYFGPGTRLTVT.

The chain employs TRBV7-9 and TRBJ2-2; 8 nucleotides line up with TRBD1. CDR3 size: 16 residues. The junction had 6 bases not matched to a gene; V was cut back by 5 bases and J by 1 base. Germline loops: CDR1 SEHNR, CDR2 FQNEAQ (reference sequence). CDR3: CASSPTGTGNTGELFF. DNA of the CDR3: TGTGCCAGCAGCCCGACCGGGACAGGGAACACCGGGGAGCTGTTTTTT.

This rearrangement joins TRBV7-2 to TRBJ2-5; 8 nucleotides line up with TRBD2. V was clipped by 5 bases and J by 3 bases; unmatched bases: 14. Germline CDR1 SGHTA, CDR2 FQGNSA. The CDR3 has 17 amino acids. The CDR3, as DNA: TGTGCCAGCAGCCTTAGAGGGGGTTTAGCGGGGAAAGAGACCCAGTACTTC. It codes for CASSLRGGLAGKETQYF.

This chain links TRBV28 with TRBJ1-5; D may be TRBD1 (6 bases). Per germline, CDR1 MDHEN and CDR2 SYDVKM. The V end lost 9 bases, the J end lost 4 bases, and 19 bases lay between the germline ends. The CDR3 runs to 15 residues. The DNA for the CDR3 is TGTGCCAGTAGACCCCGAGGCAGGGGAAATCAGCCCCAGCATTTT. Residues: CASRPRGRGNQPQHF.

V and J are TRBV6-5 and TRBJ1-4; tentative D call: TRBD1 (6 bases). CDR3 size: 14 residues. The V end was cut by 6 bases, the J end by 5 bases, with 13 bases between. In germline, CDR1 is MNHEY, CDR2 SVGAGI. The CDR3 region is CASSSGQLNEKLFF. In DNA, the CDR3 is TGTGCCAGCAGCTCCGGACAGCTAAATGAAAAACTGTTTTTT.

This clone occurred a few times. The chain carries TRBV29-1 and TRBJ2-2; D gene ambiguous. This CDR3 comprises 13 residues. V was cut by 0 bases and J by 4 bases, with 6 bases left in between. CDR1 SQVTM and CDR2 ANQGSEA come from the germline V gene. For the CDR3, the DNA is TGCAGCGTTGAAGATCTAGGCACCGGGGAGCTGTTTTTT. It encodes CSVEDLGTGELFF.

J is TRBJ2-7 and V is TRBV6-6; D is possibly TRBD2 (5 bases). V lost 0 bases and J lost 1, with 13 bases in between. Germline assignment: CDR1 MNHNY and CDR2 SVGAGI (reference sequence). The CDR3 is made up of 16 amino acids. This CDR3 is CASSYSPQLASYEQYF. DNA for the CDR3: TGTGCCAGCAGTTACTCGCCCCAGCTAGCATCCTACGAGCAGTACTTC.

This clone turned up a few times. The CDR3 DNA reads as TGTGCCAGCAGCTCAGTACAGGGGGGACCACACTATGGCTACACCTTC. Protein sequence: CASSSVQGGPHYGYTF. The J gene is TRBJ1-2, the V gene TRBV5-4, with TRBD1 matching over 8 bases. The germline V gene has CDR1 SGHNT and CDR2 YYREEE (reference sequence). V lost 3 bases, J lost 3 bases, and 10 bases stayed unmatched. The length of the CDR3 is 16 residues. Based on the CDR3 plus reference TRBV5-4 and TRBJ1-2, the full variable domain is ETGVTQSPTHLIKTRGQQVTLRCSSQSGHNTVSWYQQALGQGPQFIFQYYREEENGRGNFPPRFSGLQFPNYSSELNVNALELDDSALYLCASSSVQGGPHYGYTFGSGTRLTVV.

This rearrangement joins TRBV27 to TRBJ2-1; 14 bases are a match to TRBD2. V was clipped by 4 bases and J by 7 bases; unmatched bases: 6. This CDR3 contains 16 residues. Germline CDR1 and CDR2: MNHEY and SMNVEV (reference sequence). For the CDR3, the DNA is TGTGCCAGCAGTTCCGGGACTAGCGGGAGTAGGAATGAGCAGTTCTTC. Translation: CASSSGTSGSRNEQFF.

The rearrangement joins TRBV11-2 to TRBJ2-7; 9 bases agree with TRBD1. Germline lookup yields CDR1 SGHAT and CDR2 FQNNGV. V lost 1 base and J lost 2; bases outside the gene matches: 9. This CDR3 region has 17 residues. The CDR3 here is CASSLGPGQGWTYEQYF. The CDR3 DNA reads TGTGCCAGCAGCTTAGGCCCGGGACAGGGTTGGACCTACGAGCAGTACTTC.

The chain links TRBV5-1 to TRBJ1-3, with TRBD1 as a possible D gene (6 bases). Germline CDR1 and CDR2: SGHRS and YFSETQ. V gave up 0 bases and J gave up 4 bases, with 20 bases separating them. This CDR3 spans 18 amino acids. The CDR3 nucleotides are TGCGCCAGCAGCTTGGCGGTGGCCGAAGGGGGAACGGGAAACACCATATATTTT. It specifies CASSLAVAEGGTGNTIYF.

The table lists this clone with a few counts. The junction departs from the called germline gene at one end, perhaps through a read error. The genes are TRBV7-7 and TRBJ2-5; a possible D gene is TRBD1 (5 bases). The CDR3 extends over 12 amino acids. The germline V gene has CDR1 SSHAT and CDR2 FNYEAQ (reference sequence). CDR3 nucleotide sequence: TGTGCTAGCAGCCCGTGGGGCCAGACCCAGTACTTC. Translation gives CASSPWGQTQYF. The full variable domain, rest sourced from reference TRBV7-7 and TRBJ2-5, is GAGVSQSPRYKVTKRGQDVTLRCDPISSHATLYWYQQALGQGPEFLTYFNYEAQPDKSGLPSDRFSAERPEGSISTLTIQRTEQRDSAMYRCASSPWGQTQYFGPGTRLLVL.

The chain recombines TRBV9 with TRBJ1-2; 7 bases fit TRBD1. Per the germline V gene, CDR1 is SGDLS and CDR2 is YYNGEE. There are 13 residues in the CDR3. The V segment lost 0 bases and the J segment 7 bases; nucleotides outside the gene matches: 3. The DNA of the CDR3 is TGTGCCAGCAGCGTAGCTCAGGGGGGTGGCTACACCTTC. Its translation: CASSVAQGGGYTF.

The chain employs TRBV5-1 and TRBJ1-3, with TRBD1 identical over 9 bases. The trim removed 3 bases at V and 1 base at J, leaving 5 bases unmatched. Germline V gene sequence: CDR1 SGHRS, CDR2 YFSETQ. The CDR3 consists of 16 residues. The CDR3 sequence is CASSWGTGFSGNTIYF. CDR3 nucleotide sequence: TGCGCCAGCAGCTGGGGGACAGGGTTTTCTGGAAACACCATATATTTT.

The V call is TRBV6-1, the J call TRBJ1-1, with D maybe TRBD1 (5 bases). The CDR3 has 15 residues. Per the germline V gene, CDR1 is MNHNS and CDR2 is SASEGT. V was clipped by 8 bases and J by 4 bases, with 20 bases between them. CDR3 DNA: TGTGCCAGCCACCACCCACCAGGAGGGGCCACTGAAGCTTTCTTT. This encodes CASHHPPGGATEAFF.